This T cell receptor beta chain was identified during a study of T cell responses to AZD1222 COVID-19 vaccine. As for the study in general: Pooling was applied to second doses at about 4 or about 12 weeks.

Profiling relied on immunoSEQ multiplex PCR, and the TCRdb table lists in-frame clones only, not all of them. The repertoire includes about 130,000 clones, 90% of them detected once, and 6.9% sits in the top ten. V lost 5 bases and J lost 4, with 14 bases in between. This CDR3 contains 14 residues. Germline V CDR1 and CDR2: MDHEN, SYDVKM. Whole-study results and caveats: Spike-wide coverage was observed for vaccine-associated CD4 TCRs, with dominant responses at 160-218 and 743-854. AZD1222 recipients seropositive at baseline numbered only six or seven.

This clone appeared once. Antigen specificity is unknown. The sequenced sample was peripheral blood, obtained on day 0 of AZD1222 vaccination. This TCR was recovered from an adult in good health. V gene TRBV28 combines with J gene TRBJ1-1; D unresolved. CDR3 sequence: CASSPPHGGTEAFF. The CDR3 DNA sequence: TGTGCCAGCAGTCCCCCCCACGGCGGCACTGAAGCTTTCTTT.